The following is a T cell receptor (beta chain) sequence with its context. This clone was detected only once. What this receptor recognizes is not known. Base qualities are not recorded, but no much larger clone differs from it by a single base. The method behind the library was the immunoSEQ multiplex PCR assay. Deep sequencing of rearranged TCR beta loci, alongside multiparametric flow cytometry, was used to profile T cell repertoires. The source is immuneACCESS, and TCRdb retained only in-frame sequences with V and J called. Part of the clones is not carried over; for the studies checked, unresolved V genes explain less than half of this, and the remainder is unexplained. The sample table lists fewer than 9,000 clones, over 85% of them with a count of one. Approximately 15% of the sample rests with the top ten. Spanning cysteine to phenylalanine, the CDR3 consists of 14 amino acids. This entry keeps only the CDR3 DNA: 42 bases, framed from base 1. Reading the germline V gene gives CDR1 SGHRS and CDR2 YFSETQ. Trimming leaves V shorter by 4 bases and J shorter by 4 bases, with the junction holding 6 bases beyond the gene matches.

This specimen belongs to a study of lymphopenia after photon versus proton radiotherapy (dated by TCRdb to about 2019). The study in broad terms: The immunological effects of photon versus proton radiation therapy were compared in patients with gastrointestinal tumors who developed high-grade lymphopenia. The cohort comprised roughly 20 patients with gastrointestinal tumors who received either photon or proton therapy and then developed lymphopenia. The goal of the study was to characterize the differences between the two radiation modalities in how they affect the immune system. Beyond this particular receptor, the publication reports: The survival association was examined only in patients who died, and the authors described better survival with proton therapy as a possibility, not as a demonstrated result. During treatment, patients who received proton therapy stayed relatively stable, whereas patients who received photon therapy lost naive T cells and TCR diversity and gained effector/memory populations. Once the lymphocyte count had reached its nadir, the repertoires of photon-treated patients showed oligoclonal expansion, particularly of CD8+ Temra cells, and this expansion drove the decline in diversity. Across the cohort, among patients who died, a greater drop in TCR diversity after the nadir was inversely correlated with overall survival time.

The sequenced sample was peripheral blood, obtained from a patient treated with photon-based radiotherapy. This clonotype was obtained from a man between 60 and 75 years old with cholangiocarcinoma. The chain links TRBV5-1 with TRBJ1-1, with 8 bases aligning to TRBD1. The CDR3 protein is CASSPGQGGTEAFF. The sequence in DNA is TGCGCCAGCAGCCCCGGACAGGGCGGCACTGAAGCTTTCTTT.